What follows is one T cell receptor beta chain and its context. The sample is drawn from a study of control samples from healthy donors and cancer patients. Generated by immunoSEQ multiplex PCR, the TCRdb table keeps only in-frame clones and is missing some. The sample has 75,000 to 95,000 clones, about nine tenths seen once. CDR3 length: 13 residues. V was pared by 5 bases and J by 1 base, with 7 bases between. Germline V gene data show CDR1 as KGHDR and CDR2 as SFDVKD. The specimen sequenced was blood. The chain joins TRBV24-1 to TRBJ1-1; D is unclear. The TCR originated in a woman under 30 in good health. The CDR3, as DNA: TGTGCCACCAGTGTGGCCGGGAACACTGAAGCTTTCTTT. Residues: CATSVAGNTEAFF.